This TCR beta chain came from a study of vaccination and CD4 T cells after COVID-19. Across the study: Six male and four female convalescents took part, two of them Hispanic. Stimulation of cells relied on overlapping spike peptides derived from SARS-CoV-2, HCoV-NL63, HCoV-OC43 and HCoV-229E.

Sequenced with the Oncomine TCR Beta short-read assay was DNA taken from cultured CD4+ T cells. It was from cultured CD4+ T cells that genomic DNA was extracted. TCRdb re-derived calls from the PCR reads in MiXCR, one entry per CDR3 protein. The table lists about 15,000 distinct CDR3 sequences, less than 70% of them singletons. Whole-study results and caveats: A median of approximately 90% of reactive clones, in convalescent patients, became evident only post-vaccination.

Turning to this clonotype: Its antigen is not known.

V lost 4 bases and J 7 bases, leaving 14 bases between the germline ends. CDR1 and CDR2 from the germline V gene are MNHEY and SVGEGT. CDR3 size: 13 residues. Specified treatment: roughly 10-day PBMC culture with coronavirus spike peptide pools or control peptides (ViraFEST assay). The V gene is TRBV6-2 or TRBV6-3, the J gene TRBJ2-7; D possibly uses TRBD1 or TRBD2 (5 bases each). Specimen: CD4+ T cells from blood, cultured in vitro, collected before SARS-CoV-2 vaccination. This TCR came from a human donor who had recovered from COVID-19. The CDR3 protein is CASSLGRAREQYF. The CDR3 DNA follows: TGTGCCAGCAGTTTGGGACGGGCTCGTGAGCAGTACTTC.